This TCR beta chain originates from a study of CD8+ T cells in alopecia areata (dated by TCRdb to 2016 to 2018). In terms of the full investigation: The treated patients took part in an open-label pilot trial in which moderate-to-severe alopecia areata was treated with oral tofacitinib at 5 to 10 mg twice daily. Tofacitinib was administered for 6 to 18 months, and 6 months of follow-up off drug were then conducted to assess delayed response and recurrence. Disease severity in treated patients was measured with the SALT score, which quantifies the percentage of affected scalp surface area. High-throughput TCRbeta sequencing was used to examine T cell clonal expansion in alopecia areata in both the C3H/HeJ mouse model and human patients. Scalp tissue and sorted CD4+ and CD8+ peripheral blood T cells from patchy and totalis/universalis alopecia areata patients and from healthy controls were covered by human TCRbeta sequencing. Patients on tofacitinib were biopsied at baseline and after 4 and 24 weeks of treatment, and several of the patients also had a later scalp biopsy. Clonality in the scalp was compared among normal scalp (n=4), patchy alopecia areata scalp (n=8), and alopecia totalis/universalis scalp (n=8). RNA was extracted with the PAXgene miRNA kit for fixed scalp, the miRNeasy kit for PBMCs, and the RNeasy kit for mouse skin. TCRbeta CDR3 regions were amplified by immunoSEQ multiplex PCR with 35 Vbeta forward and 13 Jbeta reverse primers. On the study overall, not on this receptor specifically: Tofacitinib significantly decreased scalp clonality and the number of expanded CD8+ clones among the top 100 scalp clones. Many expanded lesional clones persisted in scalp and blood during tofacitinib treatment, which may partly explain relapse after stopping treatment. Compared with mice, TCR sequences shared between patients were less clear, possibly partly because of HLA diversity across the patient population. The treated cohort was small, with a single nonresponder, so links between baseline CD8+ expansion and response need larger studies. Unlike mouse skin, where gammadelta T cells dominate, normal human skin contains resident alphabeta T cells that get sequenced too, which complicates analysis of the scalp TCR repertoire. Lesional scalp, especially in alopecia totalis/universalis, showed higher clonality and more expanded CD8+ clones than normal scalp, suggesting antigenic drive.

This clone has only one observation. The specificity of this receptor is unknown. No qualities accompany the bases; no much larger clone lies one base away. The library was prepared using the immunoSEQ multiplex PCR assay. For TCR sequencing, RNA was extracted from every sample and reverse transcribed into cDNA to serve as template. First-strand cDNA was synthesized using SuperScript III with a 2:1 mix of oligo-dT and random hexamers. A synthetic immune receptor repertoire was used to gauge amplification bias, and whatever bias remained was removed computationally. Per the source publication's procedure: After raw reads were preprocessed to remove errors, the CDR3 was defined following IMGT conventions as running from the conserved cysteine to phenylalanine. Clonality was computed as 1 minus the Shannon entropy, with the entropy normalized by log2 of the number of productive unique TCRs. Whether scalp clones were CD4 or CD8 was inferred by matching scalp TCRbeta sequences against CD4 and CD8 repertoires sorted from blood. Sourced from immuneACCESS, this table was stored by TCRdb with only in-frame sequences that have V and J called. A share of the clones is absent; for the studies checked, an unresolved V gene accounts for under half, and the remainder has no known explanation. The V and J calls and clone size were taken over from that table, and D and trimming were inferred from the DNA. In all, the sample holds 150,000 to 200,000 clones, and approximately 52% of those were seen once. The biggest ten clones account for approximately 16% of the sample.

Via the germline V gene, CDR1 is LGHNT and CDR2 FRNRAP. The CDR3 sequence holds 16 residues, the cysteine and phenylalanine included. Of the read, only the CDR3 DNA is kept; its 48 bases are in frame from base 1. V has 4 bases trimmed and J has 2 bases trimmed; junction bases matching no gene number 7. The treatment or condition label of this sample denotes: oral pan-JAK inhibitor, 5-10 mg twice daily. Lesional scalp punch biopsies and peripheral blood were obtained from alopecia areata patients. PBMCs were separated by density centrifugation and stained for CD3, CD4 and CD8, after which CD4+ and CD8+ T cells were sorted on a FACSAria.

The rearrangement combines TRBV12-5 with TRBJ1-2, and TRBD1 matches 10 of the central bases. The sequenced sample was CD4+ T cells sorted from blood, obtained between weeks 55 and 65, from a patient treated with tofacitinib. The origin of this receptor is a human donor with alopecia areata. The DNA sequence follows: TGTGCTAGTGGTTGGACGGGACAGGGGAGGAACTATGGCTACACCTTC. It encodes CASGWTGQGRNYGYTF.